This TCR beta chain was documented in a study of T cells after yellow fever vaccination. Study-wide findings and caveats: Abundant contaminating clonotypes from the bulk population could appear in FACS-sorted repertoires. Subsequent booster samples again held most clones from primary vaccination (roughly 96% CD4, approximately 85% CD8). Across the CD4 and CD8 compartments, a small share of clonotypes was present in both. The study found a weaker secondary response that peaked faster, day 5 versus 15.

Each CDR3 protein gets one entry after TCRdb re-called the 5' RACE reads with MiXCR. The table lists 200,000 to 300,000 distinct CDR3 sequences, around 6.7% of them singletons. This clonotype was detected ten times or more. The target antigen is unknown. There are 16 residues in the CDR3. The germline V and J ends were trimmed by 1 base and 2 bases, with 10 bases remaining between them. Germline values: CDR1 SGHRS, CDR2 YFSETQ. V usage is TRBV5-1 and J usage is TRBJ2-6; D gene unclear. This specimen consisted of CD4+ T cells sorted from PBMCs, obtained on the day of the yellow fever booster vaccination. This receptor was identified in a man aged 25-45 years who received the YFV17D yellow fever vaccine. The CDR3 DNA follows: TGCGCCAGCAGCTTGAGTGGTGTGGCTGGGGCCAACGTCCTGACTTTC. Amino acid sequence: CASSLSGVAGANVLTF. Full variable domain (rest looked up from reference TRBV5-1 and TRBJ2-6): KAGVTQTPRYLIKTRGQQVTLSCSPISGHRSVSWYQQTPGQGLQFLFEYFSETQRNKGNFPGRFSGRQFSNSRSEMNVSTLELGDSALYLCASSLSGVAGANVLTFGAGSRLTVL.